Listed here is a single T cell receptor beta chain. The CDR3 runs 16 residues. Germline V CDR1 and CDR2: SGHNT, YENEEA. Trimming cost V 4 bases and J 3 bases; bases outside gene matches: 5. This specimen belongs to a study of blood T cell repertoires in COVID-19. Study at large: Collection of acute and convalescent COVID-19 samples took place in the United States, Italy and Spain.

Original handling: Cell counts per sample came from amplifying reference gene primers. Using immunoSEQ multiplex PCR, the repertoire was profiled, and TCRdb retains in-frame clones only, with some absent. Clone size and the V and J calls come from that table; the DNA yielded D and trimming. This sample has about 220,000 clones, with around 86% found just once. The sequence came from a woman between 50 and 59 years old with COVID-19, enrolled during active disease. This chain uses TRBV11-3 with TRBJ2-7; 14 nucleotides agree with TRBD2. The sequenced sample was peripheral blood. The CDR3 nucleotides are TGTGCCAGCAGCTCATCCGGGACTAGCGGGGGCTACGAGCAGTACTTC. Encoded protein: CASSSSGTSGGYEQYF.